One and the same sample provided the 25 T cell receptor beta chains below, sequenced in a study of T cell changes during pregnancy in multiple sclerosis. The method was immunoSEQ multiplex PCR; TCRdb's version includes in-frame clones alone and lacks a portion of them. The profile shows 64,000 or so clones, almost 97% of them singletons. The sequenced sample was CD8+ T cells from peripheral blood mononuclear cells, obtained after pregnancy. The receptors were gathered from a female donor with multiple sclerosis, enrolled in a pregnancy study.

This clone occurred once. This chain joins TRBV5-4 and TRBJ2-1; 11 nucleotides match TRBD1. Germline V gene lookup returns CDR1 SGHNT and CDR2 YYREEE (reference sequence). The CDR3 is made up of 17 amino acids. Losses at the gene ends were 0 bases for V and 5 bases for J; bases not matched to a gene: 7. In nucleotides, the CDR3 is TGTGCCAGCAGCTTGGGGGTGGGGACAGGGGGACACAATGAGCAGTTCTTC. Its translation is CASSLGVGTGGHNEQFF.

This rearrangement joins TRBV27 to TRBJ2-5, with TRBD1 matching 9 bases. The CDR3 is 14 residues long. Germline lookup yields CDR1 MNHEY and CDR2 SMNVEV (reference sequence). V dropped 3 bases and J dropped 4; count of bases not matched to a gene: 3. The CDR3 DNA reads TGTGCCAGCAGTTTGGGACAGGGTGGAGAGACCCAGTACTTC. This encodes CASSLGQGGETQYF.

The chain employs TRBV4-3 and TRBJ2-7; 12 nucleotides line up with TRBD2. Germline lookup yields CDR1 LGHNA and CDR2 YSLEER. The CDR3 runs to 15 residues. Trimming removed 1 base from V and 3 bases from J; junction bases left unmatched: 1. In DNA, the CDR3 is TGCGCCAGCAGCCAAGGACTAGCGGGAGTCTACGAGCAGTACTTC. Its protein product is CASSQGLAGVYEQYF.

The CDR3 reads CASSFAGGYEQYF. As DNA, the CDR3 is TGTGCCAGCAGTTTTGCGGGAGGCTACGAGCAGTACTTC. This sequence joins TRBV27 and TRBJ2-7; TRBD2 matches 8 bases. J was trimmed by 3 bases and V by 3 bases; bases with no gene match: 1. Germline CDR1 MNHEY, CDR2 SMNVEV (reference sequence). CDR3 size: 13 residues.

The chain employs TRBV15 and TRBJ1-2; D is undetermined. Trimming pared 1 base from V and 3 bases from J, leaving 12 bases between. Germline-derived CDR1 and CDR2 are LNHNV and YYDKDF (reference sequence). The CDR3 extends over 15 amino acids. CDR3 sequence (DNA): TGTGCCACCAGCAGAGGTGGGGAGCTCTACTATGGCTACACCTTC. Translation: CATSRGGELYYGYTF.

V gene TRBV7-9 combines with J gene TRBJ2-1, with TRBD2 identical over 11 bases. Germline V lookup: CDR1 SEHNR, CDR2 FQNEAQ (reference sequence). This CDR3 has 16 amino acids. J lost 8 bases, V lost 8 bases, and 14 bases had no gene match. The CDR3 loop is CASPSGRSYNWDEQFF. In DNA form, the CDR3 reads TGTGCCAGCCCTAGCGGGAGGTCATACAATTGGGATGAGCAGTTCTTC.

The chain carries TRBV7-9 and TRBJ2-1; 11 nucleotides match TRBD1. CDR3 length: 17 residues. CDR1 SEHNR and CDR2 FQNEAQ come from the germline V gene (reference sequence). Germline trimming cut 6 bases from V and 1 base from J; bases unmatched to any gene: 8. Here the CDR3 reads CASRPSDRGQSYNEQFF. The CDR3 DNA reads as TGTGCCAGCAGGCCTTCGGACAGGGGGCAATCCTACAATGAGCAGTTCTTC.

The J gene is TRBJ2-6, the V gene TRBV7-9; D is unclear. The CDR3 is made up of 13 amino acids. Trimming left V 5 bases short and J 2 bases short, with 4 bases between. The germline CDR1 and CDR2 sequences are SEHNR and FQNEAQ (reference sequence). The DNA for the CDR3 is TGTGCCAGCAGCGAGGCTGGGGCCAACGTCCTGACTTTC. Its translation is CASSEAGANVLTF.

Written as DNA, the CDR3 is TGTGCCAGCAGAACACTAGCGGGATGGGAGACCCAGTACTTC. Amino acid sequence: CASRTLAGWETQYF. The genes are TRBV6-5 and TRBJ2-5, with 10 bases that match TRBD2. V gave up 6 bases and J gave up 5 bases; unmatched junction bases: 6. This CDR3 spans 14 amino acids. CDR1 and CDR2 from the germline V gene are MNHEY and SVGAGI.

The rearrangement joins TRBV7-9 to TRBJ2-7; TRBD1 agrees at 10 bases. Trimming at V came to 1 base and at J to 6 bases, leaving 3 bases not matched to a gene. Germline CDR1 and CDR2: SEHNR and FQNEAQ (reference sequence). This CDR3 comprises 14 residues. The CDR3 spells CASSLGQGALEQYF. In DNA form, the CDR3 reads TGTGCCAGCAGCTTAGGACAGGGGGCACTCGAGCAGTACTTC.

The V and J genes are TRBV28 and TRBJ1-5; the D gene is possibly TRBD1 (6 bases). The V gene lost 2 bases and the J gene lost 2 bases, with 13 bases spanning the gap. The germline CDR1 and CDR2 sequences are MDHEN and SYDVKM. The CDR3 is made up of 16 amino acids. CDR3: CASSLVGGRGNQPQHF. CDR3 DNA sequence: TGTGCCAGCAGTTTAGTAGGGGGAAGGGGCAATCAGCCCCAGCATTTT.

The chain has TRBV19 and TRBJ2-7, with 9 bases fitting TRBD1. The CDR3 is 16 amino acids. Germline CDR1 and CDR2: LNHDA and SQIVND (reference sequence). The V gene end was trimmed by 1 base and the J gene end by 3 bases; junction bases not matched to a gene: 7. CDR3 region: CASSIASGTGYYEQYF. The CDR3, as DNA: TGTGCCAGTAGTATAGCCTCCGGGACAGGGTACTACGAGCAGTACTTC.

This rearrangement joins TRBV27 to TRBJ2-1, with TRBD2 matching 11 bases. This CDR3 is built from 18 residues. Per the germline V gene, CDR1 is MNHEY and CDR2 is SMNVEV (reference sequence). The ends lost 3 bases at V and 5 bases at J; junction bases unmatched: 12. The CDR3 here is CASSFLAGGPQGDNEQFF. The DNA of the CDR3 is TGTGCCAGCAGTTTTCTAGCGGGAGGTCCCCAGGGGGACAATGAGCAGTTCTTC.

CDR3 protein: CASSLFGSGNEQFF. CDR3 nucleotide sequence: TGTGCCAGCAGCTTATTCGGGAGTGGGAATGAGCAGTTCTTC. The chain is built from TRBV11-2 and TRBJ2-1; TRBD2 might be the D (6 bases). The germline V and J ends were trimmed by 2 bases and 7 bases, with 12 bases remaining between them. CDR1 SGHAT and CDR2 FQNNGV come from the germline V gene. The CDR3 totals 14 residues.

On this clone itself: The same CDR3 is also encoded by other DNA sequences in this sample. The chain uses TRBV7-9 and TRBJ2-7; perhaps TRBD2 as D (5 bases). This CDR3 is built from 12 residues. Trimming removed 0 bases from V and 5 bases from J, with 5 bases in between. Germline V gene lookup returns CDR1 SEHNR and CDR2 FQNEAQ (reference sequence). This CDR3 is CASSLAGDEQYF. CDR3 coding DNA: TGTGCCAGCAGCTTAGCCGGGGACGAGCAGTACTTC.

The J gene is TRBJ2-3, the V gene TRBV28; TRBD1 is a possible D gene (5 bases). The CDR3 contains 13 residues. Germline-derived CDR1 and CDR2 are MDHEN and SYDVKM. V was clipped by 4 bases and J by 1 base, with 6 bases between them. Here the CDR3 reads CASSSTGTDTQYF. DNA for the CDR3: TGTGCCAGCAGTTCGACAGGCACAGATACGCAGTATTTT.

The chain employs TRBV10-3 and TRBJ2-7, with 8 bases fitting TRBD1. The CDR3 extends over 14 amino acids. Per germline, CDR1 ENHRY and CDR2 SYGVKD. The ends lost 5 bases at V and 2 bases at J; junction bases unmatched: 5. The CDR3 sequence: CAISSDRETYEQYF. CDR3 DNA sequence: TGTGCCATCAGTTCGGACAGGGAAACCTACGAGCAGTACTTC.

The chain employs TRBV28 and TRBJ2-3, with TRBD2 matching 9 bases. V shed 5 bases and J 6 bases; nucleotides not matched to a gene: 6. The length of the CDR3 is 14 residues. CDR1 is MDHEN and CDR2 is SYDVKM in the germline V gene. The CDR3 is CASSPRLAADTQYF. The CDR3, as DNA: TGTGCCAGCAGTCCCCGACTAGCGGCTGATACGCAGTATTTT.

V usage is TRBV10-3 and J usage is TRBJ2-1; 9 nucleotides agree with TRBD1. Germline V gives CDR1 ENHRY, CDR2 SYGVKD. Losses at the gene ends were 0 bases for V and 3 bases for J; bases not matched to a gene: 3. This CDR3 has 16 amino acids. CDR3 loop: CAISESTGQGYNEQFF. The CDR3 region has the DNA TGTGCCATCAGTGAGTCAACGGGACAGGGCTACAATGAGCAGTTCTTC.

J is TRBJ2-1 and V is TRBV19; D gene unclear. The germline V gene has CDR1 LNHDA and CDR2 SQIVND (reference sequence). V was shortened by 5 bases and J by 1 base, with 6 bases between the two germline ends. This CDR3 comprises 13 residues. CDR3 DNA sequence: TGTGCCAGTAGTTTCCAGTCCTACAATGAGCAGTTCTTC. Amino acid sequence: CASSFQSYNEQFF.

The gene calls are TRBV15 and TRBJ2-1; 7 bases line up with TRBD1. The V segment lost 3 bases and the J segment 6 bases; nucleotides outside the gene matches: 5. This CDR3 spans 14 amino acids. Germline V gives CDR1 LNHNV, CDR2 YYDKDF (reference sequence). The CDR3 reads CATSSQTGSNEQFF. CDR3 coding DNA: TGTGCCACCAGCAGCCAGACAGGGAGCAATGAGCAGTTCTTC.

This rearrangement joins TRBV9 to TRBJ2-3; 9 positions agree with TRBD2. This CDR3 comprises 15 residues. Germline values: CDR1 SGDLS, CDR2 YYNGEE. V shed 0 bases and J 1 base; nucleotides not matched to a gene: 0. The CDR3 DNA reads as TGTGCCAGCAGCGTAGGGACTAGCGGCACAGATACGCAGTATTTT. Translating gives CASSVGTSGTDTQYF.

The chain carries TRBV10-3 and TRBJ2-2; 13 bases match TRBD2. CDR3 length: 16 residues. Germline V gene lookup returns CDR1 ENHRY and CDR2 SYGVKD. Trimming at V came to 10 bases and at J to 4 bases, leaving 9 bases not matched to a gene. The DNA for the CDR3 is TGTGCCACCACCGGACTAGCGGGAGAACTCACCGGGGAGCTGTTTTTT. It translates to CATTGLAGELTGELFF.

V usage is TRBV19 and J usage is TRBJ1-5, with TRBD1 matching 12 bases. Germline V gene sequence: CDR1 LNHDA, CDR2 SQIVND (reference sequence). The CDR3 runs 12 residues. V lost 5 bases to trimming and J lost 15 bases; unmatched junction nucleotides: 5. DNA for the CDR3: TGTGCCAGTAGTCGATGGGACAGGGGGCTGCATTTT. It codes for CASSRWDRGLHF.

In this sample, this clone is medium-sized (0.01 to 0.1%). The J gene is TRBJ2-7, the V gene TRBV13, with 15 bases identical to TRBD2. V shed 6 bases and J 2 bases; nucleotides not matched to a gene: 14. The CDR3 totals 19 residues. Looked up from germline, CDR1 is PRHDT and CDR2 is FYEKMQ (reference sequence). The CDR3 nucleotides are TGTGCCAGCAGTCAATGGACTAGCGGGAGGGCCTGGTCGGCCTACGAGCAGTACTTC. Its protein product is CASSQWTSGRAWSAYEQYF.